This TCR beta chain was identified during a study of blood T cell repertoires in COVID-19. The CDR3 totals 13 residues. V gave up 7 bases and J gave up 6 bases; unmatched junction bases: 8. Germline assignment: CDR1 MNHEY and CDR2 SVGAGI. The table came from immunoSEQ multiplex PCR; TCRdb's copy has only in-frame clones and leaves some out. The sample holds over 120,000 clones, about 91% seen once. A few counts support this clone. This chain links TRBV6-5 with TRBJ2-7; 8 bases agree with TRBD1. Sequenced sample: peripheral blood. This TCR derives from a woman in her forties or fifties with acute or convalescent COVID-19. Written as DNA, the CDR3 is TGTGCCAGCACCTTTCAGGGGGCGCGCGAGCAGTACTTC. It is translated as CASTFQGAREQYF.